This TCR beta chain stems from a study of T-cell reconstitution after alpha-beta-depleted transplantation in children. Findings and limits, study-wide: Reported findings indicate that, about two months after transplant, alpha-beta T cells came from several hundred expanded clones, which were derived from non-depleted graft cells. At day 60, the high TCRbeta diversity found in some patients originated from recipient T cells and thymic progenitors that had survived. T-cell counts and diversity at one year following transplant were attributed mainly to newly produced T cells.

Remarks on this clonotype: The antigen remains undetermined.

It was with unique molecular identifiers that the TCRbeta library was prepared. TCRdb analysed the PCR reads with MiXCR anew, one entry per CDR3 protein. The sample has 100,000 or so distinct CDR3 sequences, about 16% seen once. The CDR3 has 12 residues. CDR1 is MNHNY, CDR2 SVGAGI, per germline (reference sequence). V lost 6 bases, J lost 6 bases, and 11 bases lay in between. This sequence was found in a male patient aged 2 to 9 who had a stem cell transplant for acute lymphoblastic leukemia, so the T cells may come from the graft donor. The chain carries TRBV6-6 and TRBJ1-1; no clear D. The sequencing here drew on PBMCs, mostly from graft donor cells, taken 180 days after TCRalphabeta/CD19-depleted stem cell transplant. The CDR3 spells CASRPGTPEAFF. The CDR3 region has the DNA TGTGCCAGCAGACCCGGCACGCCTGAAGCTTTCTTT.